The table lists the clone carrying this T cell receptor beta chain with a few counts. Sequencing targeted TCR beta in blood CD8+ and CD4+ T cells. The germline V gene encodes CDR1 MNHNS and CDR2 SASEGT. This CDR3 comprises 15 residues. Losses at the gene ends were 4 bases for V and 7 bases for J; bases not matched to a gene: 8. With random hexamers, reverse transcription was performed on about 0.5 to 1 ug of RNA. TCR beta CDR3 was amplified by immunoSEQ multiplex PCR. This amplification extended across 54 Vbeta and 13 Jbeta segments. MiXCR was run by TCRdb on the immunoSEQ multiplex PCR reads, yielding one entry per CDR3 protein. The sample records some 400,000 distinct CDR3 sequences, roughly 85% being singletons. This sample was taken from a study of CD8 T cells in Susac syndrome.

The clonotype comes from a human donor with multiple sclerosis. Source material: CD8+ T cells from PBMCs. V usage is TRBV6-1 and J usage is TRBJ1-5; the match to TRBD1 covers 9 bases. The CDR3 bases are TGTGCCAGCAGTGGCCTGACAGGGGGAGGACAGCCCCAGCATTTT. Translated, it gives CASSGLTGGGQPQHF.